This T cell receptor beta chain was documented in a study of response to subunit inactivated influenza vaccine. TCRdb analysed the RT-PCR reads with MiXCR anew, one entry per CDR3 protein. The sample lists 550,000 to 800,000 distinct CDR3 sequences, around 16% seen once, with about 9.9% in the top ten. Germline lookup yields CDR1 LNHDA and CDR2 SQIVND (reference sequence). CDR3 length: 14 amino acids. V dropped 5 bases and J dropped 3 bases, with 14 bases sitting between them. Study-level findings and limits: A suggestion made by the authors is that each seasonal influenza vaccination recruits few new T cells.

This clonotype was found a few times. Antigen: not known. Sequences were derived from PBMCs from blood, sampled 11 to 12 days after vaccination. The genes are TRBV19 and TRBJ2-7; weak D call: TRBD2 (5 bases). This TCR was recovered from a man aged 45-60 years who received an inactivated influenza vaccine. CDR3 amino acids: CASSAGRGGYEQYF. As DNA, the CDR3 is TGTGCCAGTAGTGCCGGACGAGGAGGCTACGAGCAGTACTTC.